Shown below are 30 T cell receptor beta chains from a single sample sequenced in a study of blood T cell repertoires in COVID-19. Clones were sequenced by immunoSEQ multiplex PCR, and TCRdb holds only the in-frame ones, with some missing. The table lists about 370,000 clones, approximately 93% of them singletons. The sample was PBMCs or T cells enriched from blood (not recorded which). These receptors all come from a woman between 40 and 50 years old who had been exposed to COVID-19.

The chain combines TRBV6-5 with TRBJ2-7; 9 bases map to TRBD1. Germline CDR1 is MNHEY and CDR2 is SVGAGI. This CDR3 spans 14 amino acids. V trimming: 6 bases; J trimming: 5 bases; junction bases outside the gene matches: 8. In DNA form, the CDR3 reads TGTGCCAGCAGATCCGGGACAGGGTATCACGAGCAGTACTTC. Encoded protein: CASRSGTGYHEQYF.

The V gene is TRBV6-5, the J gene TRBJ2-7; 10 nucleotides align to TRBD1. Germline V lookup: CDR1 MNHEY, CDR2 SVGAGI. V dropped 5 bases and J dropped 3; count of bases not matched to a gene: 7. CDR3 length equals 15 residues. The CDR3 loop is CASSTGTGVLYEQYF. As DNA, the CDR3 is TGTGCCAGCAGTACGGGGACAGGGGTCCTCTACGAGCAGTACTTC.

This chain connects TRBV7-9 to TRBJ1-1; D uncertain. Germline assignment: CDR1 SEHNR and CDR2 FQNEAQ (reference sequence). The V gene lost 1 base and the J gene lost 4 bases, with 13 bases spanning the gap. The CDR3 is 15 residues long. Here the CDR3 reads CASSLVSGAATEAFF. The CDR3 nucleotides are TGTGCCAGCAGCTTAGTTTCGGGTGCGGCCACTGAAGCTTTCTTT.

This clone was picked up one time. The chain links TRBV3-1 (or the pseudogene TRBV3-2) to TRBJ2-1, with D possibly TRBD1 on 6 matching bases. V lost 0 bases, J lost 9 bases, and 12 bases lay in between. CDR3 length equals 14 residues. Germline V CDR1 and CDR2: LGHDT, YNNKEL (reference sequence). The CDR3 nucleotides read TGTGCCAGCAGCCAAGAGGGGGCCGACGGTGAGCAGTTCTTC. Translation gives CASSQEGADGEQFF.

Here the CDR3 DNA reads TGCGCCAGCAGTAATGGACAGTCCTACGAGCAGTACTTC. Translated: CASSNGQSYEQYF. This chain uses TRBV5-1 with TRBJ2-7; D perhaps matches TRBD1 (6 bases). From germline, CDR1 is SGHRS and CDR2 YFSETQ. Between the trimmed V and J ends, which lost 5 bases and 1 base, there was a span of 10 bases. The CDR3 totals 13 residues.

This clone has just one count. V usage is TRBV2 and J usage is TRBJ2-5; perhaps TRBD1 as D (6 bases). Trimming took 2 bases from V and 7 from J, leaving 20 bases between them. CDR1 SNHLY and CDR2 FYNNEI come from the germline V gene. The CDR3 spans 16 residues. The CDR3 region has the DNA TGTGCCAGCAGTGAATTCCACACAGGGATGAAAGTGACCCAGTACTTC. Protein: CASSEFHTGMKVTQYF.

The chain combines TRBV5-6 with TRBJ2-4, with TRBD2 as a possible D gene (5 bases). Trimming stripped 2 bases from V and 0 bases from J, with 12 bases between. The germline CDR1 and CDR2 sequences are SGHDT and YYEEEE. The length of the CDR3 is 16 residues. CDR3 sequence: CASSFPPGVAKNIQYF. CDR3 DNA: TGTGCCAGCAGCTTCCCTCCCGGGGTAGCCAAAAACATTCAGTACTTC.

This chain links TRBV25-1 with TRBJ2-7; the match to TRBD1 covers 7 bases. This CDR3 comprises 14 residues. The V and J ends lost 5 bases and 3 bases, in that order; junction bases with no gene match: 7. CDR1 and CDR2 from the germline V gene are MGHDK and SYGVNS. Here the CDR3 DNA reads TGTGCCAGCAGTCATCACAGGGGTTACTACGAGCAGTACTTC. It translates to CASSHHRGYYEQYF.

The chain employs TRBV6-2 or TRBV6-3 and TRBJ1-1, with unresolved D. The CDR3 runs to 13 residues. Germline loops: CDR1 MNHEY, CDR2 SVGEGT. The V and J ends lost 5 bases and 5 bases respectively, with 12 bases between them. In DNA, the CDR3 is TGTGCCAGCAGTATGACCCGAGGGACTGAAGCTTTCTTT. Translation: CASSMTRGTEAFF.

V and J are TRBV30 and TRBJ1-2; perhaps TRBD1 as D (5 bases). The CDR3 has 13 amino acids. The V gene lost 1 base and the J gene lost 3 bases, with 9 bases spanning the gap. Germline CDR1 and CDR2: GTSNPN and SVGIG (reference sequence). CDR3: CAWSGDRYYGYTF. DNA for the CDR3: TGTGCCTGGAGTGGAGACAGATACTATGGCTACACCTTC.

The rearrangement joins TRBV11-2 to TRBJ1-1, with 8 bases that match TRBD1. Germline values: CDR1 SGHAT, CDR2 FQNNGV. The CDR3 totals 14 residues. Trimming removed 1 base from V and 8 bases from J; junction bases left unmatched: 6. CDR3 protein: CASSLGQGRREAFF. For the CDR3, the DNA is TGTGCCAGCAGCTTAGGACAGGGGAGGAGGGAAGCTTTCTTT.

The rearrangement joins TRBV7-8 to TRBJ2-2, with 7 positions matching TRBD1. CDR3 length equals 15 residues. Germline CDR1 and CDR2: SGHVS and FQNEAQ. With 4 bases clipped from V and 5 bases from J, the junction kept 7 bases outside the gene matches. For the CDR3, the DNA is TGTGCCAGCAGCTACGACAGGGTTCGTACCGGGGAGCTGTTTTTT. Its translation: CASSYDRVRTGELFF.

Comments on this clone: At one end the junction does not follow the germline gene, possibly because of a read error. The V gene is TRBV2, the J gene TRBJ2-1; maybe TRBD2 (5 bases). Germline V gene sequence: CDR1 SNHLY, CDR2 FYNNEI. The CDR3 has 12 residues. CDR3 protein: CASTDSNNEQFF. CDR3 DNA sequence: TGTGCCAGCACGGACTCCAACAATGAGCAGTTCTTC.

CDR3: CASTPRTGGAQYGYTF. CDR3 in DNA: TGTGCCAGTACCCCCCGAACAGGGGGCGCACAGTATGGCTACACCTTC. V usage is TRBV19 and J usage is TRBJ1-2; 9 bases agree with TRBD1. The germline V gene has CDR1 LNHDA and CDR2 SQIVND (reference sequence). This CDR3 spans 16 amino acids. V lost 7 bases and J lost 5; bases outside the gene matches: 14. Complete variable domain (other parts from reference TRBV19 and TRBJ1-2): DGGITQSPKYLFRKEGQNVTLSCEQNLNHDAMYWYRQDPGQGLRLIYYSQIVNDFQKGDIAEGYSVSREKKESFPLTVTSAQKNPTAFYLCASTPRTGGAQYGYTFGSGTRLTVV.

The V gene is TRBV5-1, the J gene TRBJ1-1; TRBD1 matches 7 bases. Germline V gene sequence: CDR1 SGHRS, CDR2 YFSETQ. The CDR3 covers 16 residues. Losses at the gene ends were 2 bases for V and 5 bases for J; bases not matched to a gene: 12. CDR3 residues: CASSFEPTGTRTEAFF. Written as DNA, the CDR3 is TGCGCCAGCAGCTTCGAACCGACAGGGACGAGGACTGAAGCTTTCTTT.

The chain recombines TRBV19 with TRBJ1-2, with 9 bases lining up with TRBD1. CDR1 and CDR2 from the germline V gene are LNHDA and SQIVND (reference sequence). The CDR3 length is 16 residues. V gave up 5 bases and J gave up 8 bases; unmatched junction bases: 15. The CDR3 spells CASSRPGTGLPFGYTF. CDR3 DNA sequence: TGTGCCAGTAGTCGGCCCGGGACAGGGTTGCCTTTCGGCTACACCTTC.

V usage is TRBV27 and J usage is TRBJ1-1; D gene unclear. The ends were cut back, 5 bases at V and 4 bases at J, with 11 bases in the middle. Germline loops: CDR1 MNHEY, CDR2 SMNVEV (reference sequence). The CDR3 extends over 13 amino acids. Written as DNA, the CDR3 is TGTGCCAGCAGTCCGTCCCGGGGCACTGAAGCTTTCTTT. Amino acids: CASSPSRGTEAFF.

The CDR3 is CASSRGQGAFEKLFF. CDR3 DNA: TGTGCCAGTAGCCGAGGACAGGGGGCTTTTGAAAAACTGTTTTTT. The rearrangement uses TRBV19 and TRBJ1-4, with 11 bases lining up with TRBD1. This CDR3 has 15 amino acids. Germline-derived CDR1 and CDR2 are LNHDA and SQIVND (reference sequence). With 6 bases clipped from V and 7 bases from J, the junction kept 7 bases outside the gene matches.

The genes are TRBV7-8 and TRBJ1-6; TRBD1 might be the D (5 bases). This CDR3 region has 15 residues. Germline V gene lookup returns CDR1 SGHVS and CDR2 FQNEAQ. Trimming stripped 0 bases from V and 7 bases from J, with 10 bases between. CDR3 amino acids: CASSLALGGNSPLHF. As DNA, the CDR3 is TGTGCCAGCAGCTTAGCGCTGGGGGGGAATTCACCCCTCCACTTT.

The J gene is TRBJ1-2, the V gene TRBV7-2, with D possibly being TRBD1 (6 bases). The CDR3 covers 14 residues. Germline V gene sequence: CDR1 SGHTA, CDR2 FQGNSA. Trimming shortened V by 3 bases and J by 11 bases, and 19 bases separated the two germline ends. CDR3 sequence reads: CASSFGITGHYYTF. CDR3 sequence (DNA): TGTGCCAGCAGCTTTGGGATTACGGGACACTATTACACCTTC.

V usage is TRBV2 and J usage is TRBJ2-7; 8 nucleotides agree with TRBD1. Trimming at V came to 7 bases and at J to 2 bases, leaving 10 bases not matched to a gene. Germline V gene lookup returns CDR1 SNHLY and CDR2 FYNNEI. This CDR3 comprises 15 residues. CDR3 DNA sequence: TGTGCCAGCACCACGCGGACAGGGAGGACCTACGAGCAGTACTTC. The encoded protein is CASTTRTGRTYEQYF.

The J gene is TRBJ2-5, the V gene TRBV5-5; TRBD2 aligns across 9 bases. After removal of 5 bases from V and 5 bases from J, the junction contained 10 bases not matched to a gene. Germline-derived CDR1 and CDR2 are SGHKS and YYEKEE (reference sequence). The CDR3 extends over 15 amino acids. CDR3 residues: CASRARAGGGETQYF. In DNA form, the CDR3 reads TGTGCCAGCAGAGCACGAGCGGGGGGAGGTGAGACCCAGTACTTC.

CDR3 loop: CASSVRLASGEQYF. The CDR3 DNA reads TGTGCCAGCAGCGTAAGACTAGCTTCGGGGGAGCAGTACTTC. The rearrangement uses TRBV9 and TRBJ2-7, with 7 nucleotides matching TRBD2. CDR1 is SGDLS, CDR2 YYNGEE, per germline. The V gene end was trimmed by 1 base and the J gene end by 7 bases; junction bases not matched to a gene: 8. The CDR3 contains 14 residues.

The chain recombines TRBV9 with TRBJ2-1; TRBD2 matches at 12 bases. The CDR3 is made up of 16 amino acids. The ends lost 4 bases at V and 8 bases at J; junction bases unmatched: 10. Germline CDR1 is SGDLS and CDR2 is YYNGEE. CDR3 protein: CASSFMTSGGWDEQFF. CDR3 coding DNA: TGTGCCAGCAGCTTTATGACTAGCGGGGGCTGGGATGAGCAGTTCTTC.

This chain links TRBV12-5 with TRBJ2-1; TRBD2 agrees at 11 bases. V lost 5 bases to trimming and J lost 6 bases; unmatched junction nucleotides: 6. CDR1 and CDR2 from the germline V gene are LGHNT and FRNRAP. This CDR3 is built from 15 residues. CDR3 DNA: TGTGCTAGTGGTCCGGGGACTAGCGGCCGCAATGAGCAGTTCTTC. Residues: CASGPGTSGRNEQFF.

CDR3 sequence reads: CASSPETGYGYTF. CDR3 nucleotide sequence: TGCGCCAGCAGCCCGGAGACAGGCTATGGCTACACCTTC. The genes are TRBV5-1 and TRBJ1-2, with TRBD1 as a possible D gene (6 bases). Germline CDR1 and CDR2: SGHRS and YFSETQ. Trimming stripped 4 bases from V and 4 bases from J, with 11 bases between. The CDR3 consists of 13 residues.

The V gene is TRBV27, the J gene TRBJ2-1; the D gene is possibly TRBD2 (7 bases). Germline CDR1 reads MNHEY; CDR2 reads SMNVEV (reference sequence). Trimming left V 5 bases short and J 6 bases short, with 17 bases between. The CDR3 totals 15 residues. The CDR3 loop is CASSPEVGGLNEQFF. For the CDR3, the DNA is TGTGCCAGCAGTCCCGAGGTCGGGGGGCTCAATGAGCAGTTCTTC.

The chain combines TRBV11-1 with TRBJ1-2; D unresolved. Germline CDR1 and CDR2: SGHAT and FQDESV (reference sequence). Between the trimmed V and J ends, which lost 5 bases and 11 bases, there was a span of 21 bases. The CDR3 is 14 amino acids. The CDR3 DNA reads as TGTGCCAGCAGCCAATCTAGGACGGACTTTGTGTACACCTTC. Translation: CASSQSRTDFVYTF.

The chain joins TRBV7-2 to TRBJ2-5; perhaps TRBD2 as D (6 bases). The CDR3 length is 14 residues. Trimming cost V 6 bases and J 8 bases, with 19 bases left between them. The V gene's germline CDR1 is SGHTA and CDR2 FQGNSA. The CDR3 here is CASSSPERRGTQYF. The CDR3 nucleotides are TGTGCCAGCAGTTCCCCCGAACGGCGGGGCACCCAGTACTTC.

V and J are TRBV5-6 and TRBJ1-1; TRBD1 matches 10 bases. CDR1 and CDR2 (germline): SGHDT, YYEEEE. This CDR3 spans 15 amino acids. J lost 4 bases, V lost 0 bases, and 3 bases had no gene match. CDR3 nucleotides: TGTGCCAGCAGCTTGGCGGGACAGGGGATCACTGAAGCTTTCTTT. The encoded protein is CASSLAGQGITEAFF.